The rows below give T cell receptor beta chains drawn from one sample of a study of blood T cell repertoires in COVID-19. Sequencing was performed with immunoSEQ multiplex PCR; in TCRdb, only in-frame clones are kept and a portion is missing. The table shows under 130,000 clones, with 70% to 90% occurring only once. Sequenced material: peripheral blood. The receptors originated from a human donor in a cohort sampled during active COVID-19. Each CDR3 is given with its conserved first and last residue. Fields, in order: J gene, D gene, clone size, V gene, CDR3 protein, CDR3 DNA. A D gene is named only where the DNA matches it firmly. Clone size, where shown, is once, few, many, or a class for clones that have expanded.

>TRBJ2-2|TRBD2|-|TRBV2
CASRQTLAGGTGELFF
TGTGCCAGCAGGCAAACTTTAGCGGGTGGCACCGGGGAGCTGTTTTTT
>TRBJ2-1|TRBD2|once|TRBV5-1
CASSNRTSWVNEQFF
TGCGCCAGCAGCAATCGGACTAGTTGGGTTAATGAGCAGTTCTTC
>TRBJ1-1|-|-|TRBV11-2
CASSSTRGGATEAFF
TGTGCCAGCAGCTCCACCCGGGGGGGGGCCACTGAAGCTTTCTTT
>TRBJ2-7|-|-|TRBV9
CASSVASAAYEQYF
TGTGCCAGCAGCGTCGCTAGCGCAGCCTACGAGCAGTACTTC
>TRBJ2-1|TRBD2|-|TRBV5-1
CASSLVTSGRGGEQFF
TGCGCCAGCAGCTTGGTGACTAGCGGGAGGGGCGGTGAGCAGTTCTTC
>TRBJ2-5|TRBD2|-|TRBV19
CASSSRALAGVETQYF
TGTGCCAGTAGTAGCCGGGCACTAGCGGGAGTAGAGACCCAGTACTTC
>TRBJ2-5|TRBD2|-|TRBV9
CASSTIAGGPGETQYF
TGTGCCAGCAGCACAATAGCGGGGGGGCCTGGGGAGACCCAGTACTTC
>TRBJ1-3|-|few|TRBV7-2
CASSKQGYGNTIYF
TGTGCCAGCAGCAAACAGGGTTACGGAAACACCATATATTTT
>TRBJ2-7|TRBD2|-|TRBV6-5
CASRPPLAGAEEQYF
TGTGCCAGCAGACCACCCCTAGCGGGAGCGGAAGAGCAGTACTTC
>TRBJ1-3|TRBD1|-|TRBV11-3
CASSQDRDPGNTIYF
TGTGCCAGCAGCCAAGACAGGGACCCTGGAAACACCATATATTTT
>TRBJ2-7|TRBD2|-|TRBV10-3
CAISEVLAVYEQYF
TGTGCCATCAGTGAAGTACTAGCGGTCTACGAGCAGTACTTC
>TRBJ2-7|TRBD1|-|TRBV7-6
CASSSEGDRPYEQYF
TGTGCCAGCAGCTCTGAAGGGGACAGACCCTACGAGCAGTACTTC
>TRBJ1-4|-|once|TRBV5-6
CASSRNRVLGEKLFF
TGTGCCAGCAGCCGTAACAGGGTTCTTGGAGAAAAACTGTTTTTT
>TRBJ2-6|-|medium-sized|TRBV6-5
CASSPTDSGANVLTF
TGTGCCAGCAGTCCCACAGACTCTGGGGCCAACGTCCTGACTTTC
>TRBJ2-1|TRBD1|-|TRBV18
CASSQTEPGQGYNEQFF
TGTGCCAGCTCCCAGACCGAACCGGGACAGGGGTACAATGAGCAGTTCTTC
>TRBJ2-1|TRBD1|-|TRBV4-1
CASSPGTGHNEQFF
TGCGCCAGCAGCCCCGGGACAGGGCACAATGAGCAGTTCTTC
>TRBJ2-1|TRBD2|-|TRBV4-2
CASSQDLSGGNEQFF
TGTGCCAGCAGCCAAGATCTCAGCGGGGGCAATGAGCAGTTCTTC
>TRBJ2-1|-|-|TRBV24-1
CATSGTPSYNEQFF
TGTGCCACCAGCGGGACACCCTCCTACAATGAGCAGTTCTTC
>TRBJ2-4|TRBD1|-|TRBV15
CATSSAGQGKNIQYF
TGTGCCACCAGCAGCGCAGGACAGGGCAAAAACATTCAGTACTTC
>TRBJ2-1|TRBD1|-|TRBV10-3
CAISPGTAINEQFF
TGTGCCATCAGCCCCGGGACAGCCATCAATGAGCAGTTCTTC
>TRBJ1-1|TRBD1|-|TRBV5-1
CASSFGTGRVSTEAFF
TGCGCCAGCAGCTTCGGGACAGGGCGGGTAAGCACTGAAGCTTTCTTT
>TRBJ1-6|-|-|TRBV4-1
CASSQGRTGGGRPNSPLHF
TGCGCCAGCAGCCAAGGGAGGACGGGGGGCGGGCGCCCTAATTCACCCCTCCACTTT
>TRBJ2-1|TRBD2|-|TRBV9
CASSAYVAGDEQFF
TGTGCCAGCAGCGCTTATGTCGCGGGAGATGAGCAGTTCTTC
>TRBJ2-7|TRBD1|few|TRBV6-5
CASSTTGSSYEQYF
TGTGCCAGCAGTACGACAGGGAGCTCCTACGAGCAGTACTTC
>TRBJ2-3|-|-|TRBV6-5
CAFKGQITDTQYF
TGTGCTTTTAAGGGGCAGATCACAGATACGCAGTATTTT
>TRBJ2-5|-|-|TRBV7-9
CASSGGAWETQYF
TGTGCCAGCAGCGGGGGGGCGTGGGAGACCCAGTACTTC
>TRBJ2-7|TRBD2|-|TRBV13
CASSPSTSGSTEQYF
TGTGCCAGCAGCCCTTCGACTAGCGGGAGTACCGAGCAGTACTTC
>TRBJ1-2|TRBD1|-|TRBV28
CASSLLGQGTSIYGYTF
TGTGCCAGCAGTTTACTCGGACAGGGGACGTCGATCTATGGCTACACCTTC
>TRBJ2-3|TRBD2|few|TRBV11-3
CASRGLATDTQYF
TGTGCCAGCAGGGGACTAGCCACAGATACGCAGTATTTT
>TRBJ2-3|TRBD2|-|TRBV7-9
CASTGLAVSTDTQYF
TGTGCCAGCACCGGACTAGCGGTTAGCACAGATACGCAGTATTTT
>TRBJ1-1|-|few|TRBV6-5
CASRQMTRMNTEAFF
TGTGCCAGCAGACAAATGACACGGATGAACACTGAAGCTTTCTTT
>TRBJ2-2|TRBD2|-|TRBV18
CASSPLLAGGTVTGELFF
TGTGCCAGCTCACCACTCCTAGCGGGAGGCACGGTCACCGGGGAGCTGTTTTTT
>TRBJ2-7|-|few|TRBV5-1
CASSLARFPSYEQYF
TGCGCCAGCAGCCTGGCGAGGTTCCCCTCCTACGAGCAGTACTTC
>TRBJ1-1|-|-|TRBV7-9
CASSPTRGQGMNTEAFF
TGTGCCAGCAGCCCGACGCGGGGGCAAGGGATGAACACTGAAGCTTTCTTT
>TRBJ2-3|TRBD2|-|TRBV19
CASSIRGLAGITDTQYF
TGTGCCAGTAGTATTCGAGGACTAGCGGGGATCACAGATACGCAGTATTTT
>TRBJ2-1|-|-|TRBV29-1
CSVSPGGNNEQFF
TGCAGCGTTAGCCCGGGGGGCAACAATGAGCAGTTCTTC
>TRBJ1-1|-|-|TRBV5-1
CASSLSGGEAFF
TGCGCCAGCAGCTTGTCGGGGGGAGAAGCTTTCTTT
>TRBJ1-4|-|-|TRBV11-2
CASSLKRTATDREKLFF
TGTGCCAGCAGCTTAAAGCGGACAGCCACGGATCGGGAAAAACTGTTTTTT
>TRBJ2-5|TRBD1|once|TRBV18
CASSPGQGETQYF
TGTGCCAGCTCACCGGGACAGGGGGAGACCCAGTACTTC
>TRBJ2-6|-|-|TRBV9
CASSVVGAYGANVLTF
TGTGCCAGCAGCGTAGTGGGGGCTTATGGGGCCAACGTCCTGACTTTC
>TRBJ2-5|-|-|TRBV5-1
CASSRGSGQETQYF
TGCGCCAGCAGCCGGGGATCTGGACAAGAGACCCAGTACTTC
>TRBJ2-1|-|-|TRBV19
CASSIGPTRQFF
TGTGCCAGTAGTATAGGGCCCACCCGGCAGTTCTTC
>TRBJ2-5|-|-|TRBV27
CASRQQPARQETQYF
TGTGCCAGCAGACAACAACCAGCGCGGCAAGAGACCCAGTACTTC
>TRBJ1-1|TRBD1|once|TRBV19
CASSIRGQGTSEAFF
TGTGCCAGTAGTATACGGGGACAGGGGACTTCTGAAGCTTTCTTT
>TRBJ2-7|-|-|TRBV4-3
CASSQERSQRNYEQYF
TGCGCCAGCAGCCAAGAGCGGTCACAGCGGAACTACGAGCAGTACTTC
>TRBJ1-2|-|few|TRBV28
CASSPDKAYGYTF
TGTGCCAGCTCCCCGGACAAGGCTTATGGCTACACCTTC
>TRBJ1-5|-|few|TRBV6-6
CASSPNPQGLSNQPQHF
TGTGCCAGCAGTCCGAACCCCCAGGGCCTTAGCAATCAGCCCCAGCATTTT
>TRBJ2-7|TRBD1|once|TRBV4-2
CASSQVVGQSYEQYF
TGTGCCAGCAGCCAAGTAGTGGGACAGTCCTACGAGCAGTACTTC
>TRBJ2-3|TRBD2|once|TRBV9
CASSDQAGADTQYF
TGTGCCAGCAGTGATCAAGCGGGGGCAGATACGCAGTATTTT
>TRBJ2-7|TRBD1|-|TRBV9
CASSVTGGGRYEQYF
TGTGCCAGCAGCGTGACAGGGGGAGGCCGCTACGAGCAGTACTTC
>TRBJ2-7|-|once|TRBV4-1
CASSREVHTVYEQYF
TGCGCCAGCAGCCGTGAAGTGCACACCGTCTACGAGCAGTACTTC
>TRBJ1-1|-|-|TRBV18
CASSPQGQNTEAFF
TGTGCCAGCTCACCACAGGGACAGAACACTGAAGCTTTCTTT
>TRBJ2-2|TRBD1|-|TRBV28
CASYPGQKTGELFF
TGTGCCAGCTACCCGGGACAGAAAACCGGGGAGCTGTTTTTT
>TRBJ1-5|TRBD1|few|TRBV19
CATLDRGFSNQPQHF
TGTGCCACCCTTGACAGGGGGTTTAGCAATCAGCCCCAGCATTTT
>TRBJ1-4|-|-|TRBV7-3
CASSLTSATNEKLFF
TGTGCCAGCAGCTTAACGTCTGCAACTAATGAAAAACTGTTTTTT
>TRBJ1-2|-|-|TRBV5-4
CASSVPSGSYYGYTF
TGTGCCAGCAGCGTTCCCTCGGGGAGTTACTATGGCTACACCTTC
>TRBJ2-3|-|-|TRBV9
CASSVAGGPDTQYF
TGTGCCAGCAGCGTAGCTGGAGGGCCAGATACGCAGTATTTT
>TRBJ1-5|TRBD1|-|TRBV2
CASSDRGQNNQPQHF
TGTGCCAGCAGTGATCGGGGACAGAACAATCAGCCCCAGCATTTT